Following are 13 T cell receptor beta chains from one sample sequenced in a study of blood T cell repertoires in COVID-19. Clones were sequenced by immunoSEQ multiplex PCR, and TCRdb holds only the in-frame ones, with some missing. The sample contains roughly 250,000 clones, approximately 91% of which appear only once. Material: PBMCs or T cells enriched from blood (not recorded which). These receptors were collected from a woman between 40 and 50 years old with acute COVID-19.

The gene calls are TRBV12-3 or TRBV12-4 and TRBJ2-5, with a tentative D call TRBD1 (6 bases). Trimming took off 4 bases at V and 3 bases at J, with 9 bases between the two ends. The CDR3 has 13 amino acids. The chain's CDR3 is CASSSRGKETQYF. For the CDR3, the DNA is TGTGCCAGCAGTTCTAGGGGGAAAGAGACCCAGTACTTC.

The rearrangement links TRBV5-5 to TRBJ2-7; 11 positions agree with TRBD2. Germline V gene lookup returns CDR1 SGHKS and CDR2 YYEKEE (reference sequence). J lost 5 bases, V lost 4 bases, and 8 bases had no gene match. This CDR3 region has 15 residues. The CDR3 sequence is CASSRSGGAWHEQYF. Here the CDR3 DNA reads TGTGCCAGCAGCCGTAGCGGGGGGGCTTGGCACGAGCAGTACTTC.

The CDR3 protein is CASSQAGTGQETQYF. CDR3 nucleotide sequence: TGCGCCAGCAGCCAAGCAGGGACAGGGCAAGAGACCCAGTACTTC. The chain carries TRBV4-1 and TRBJ2-5, with 9 bases fitting TRBD1. The CDR3 spans 15 residues. J was trimmed by 2 bases and V by 1 base; bases with no gene match: 2. Germline V gene data show CDR1 as MGHRA and CDR2 as YSYEKL.

The chain links TRBV11-2 to TRBJ2-1; tentative D call: TRBD2 (7 bases). CDR3 size: 14 residues. Germline V gene sequence: CDR1 SGHAT, CDR2 FQNNGV. With 3 bases removed from V and 5 bases from J, the gap between germline ends came to 11 bases. The CDR3 protein is CASSFRGAHNEQFF. DNA of the CDR3: TGTGCCAGCAGCTTCCGGGGGGCCCACAATGAGCAGTTCTTC.

The V and J genes are TRBV14 and TRBJ2-7, with 7 bases matching TRBD2. Per germline, CDR1 SGHDN and CDR2 FVKESK. CDR3 size: 15 residues. After removal of 4 bases from V and 6 bases from J, the junction contained 12 bases not matched to a gene. Here the CDR3 DNA reads TGTGCCAGCAGCCTGTACTTAGCGGGTCCTCTCGAGCAGTACTTC. Protein sequence: CASSLYLAGPLEQYF. Variable domain in full (rest from reference TRBV14 and TRBJ2-7): EAGVTQFPSHSVIEKGQTVTLRCDPISGHDNLYWYRRVMGKEIKFLLHFVKESKQDESGMPNNRFLAERTGGTYSTLKVQPAELEDSGVYFCASSLYLAGPLEQYFGPGTRLTVT.

The J gene is TRBJ2-1, the V gene TRBV6-5; 8 bases map to TRBD2. In germline, CDR1 is MNHEY, CDR2 SVGAGI. The V and J ends lost 8 bases and 12 bases, in that order; junction bases with no gene match: 9. The CDR3 covers 12 residues. CDR3 loop: CASAPREGRQFF. CDR3 DNA: TGTGCCAGCGCACCCCGGGAGGGTCGGCAGTTCTTC.

This clone was detected ten times or more. The chain couples TRBV28 to TRBJ2-7, with 8 bases aligning to TRBD2. The CDR3 is 15 amino acids. Germline V gives CDR1 MDHEN, CDR2 SYDVKM. V shed 6 bases and J 2 bases; nucleotides not matched to a gene: 9. CDR3 bases: TGTGCCAGCAGCCAAGGTGGCGGGGGGACCTACGAGCAGTACTTC. This sequence encodes CASSQGGGGTYEQYF.

V and J are TRBV6-6 and TRBJ2-2, with a weak D call TRBD2 (6 bases). There are 15 residues in the CDR3. Germline CDR1 is MNHNY and CDR2 is SVGAGI (reference sequence). Trimming stripped 6 bases from V and 3 bases from J, with 14 bases between. CDR3 region: CASRSGGTDTGELFF. The CDR3, as DNA: TGTGCCAGCAGGAGCGGCGGGACGGACACCGGGGAGCTGTTTTTT.

V is TRBV11-2 and J is TRBJ2-1; TRBD1 matches at 9 bases. Germline CDR1 is SGHAT and CDR2 is FQNNGV. V dropped 4 bases and J dropped 15; count of bases not matched to a gene: 4. The length of the CDR3 is 11 residues. The CDR3 DNA follows: TGTGCCAGCAGCTGGACAGGGGATGTGTTCTTC. Translating it yields CASSWTGDVFF.

About this clone: The sample has other DNA sequences that encode this CDR3 too. The J gene is TRBJ2-2, the V gene TRBV6-1; 7 nucleotides line up with TRBD1. Trimming took 3 bases from V and 5 from J; bases not matched to a gene: 0. Germline V gene data show CDR1 as MNHNS and CDR2 as SASEGT. There are 13 residues in the CDR3. Here the CDR3 DNA reads TGTGCCAGCAGTGAGACAGGGACCGGGGAGCTGTTTTTT. This codes for CASSETGTGELFF.

In its sample, this clone was seen a few times. This sequence joins TRBV2 and TRBJ2-7; tentatively, D is TRBD1 (5 bases). The CDR3 length is 12 residues. Per germline, CDR1 SNHLY and CDR2 FYNNEI. Trimming took 9 bases from V and 6 from J, leaving 15 bases between them. The CDR3 DNA follows: TGTGCCAGTTCGAACAGGCCCCTCGAGCAGTACTTC. This sequence encodes CASSNRPLEQYF.

The V and J genes are TRBV28 and TRBJ2-3, with TRBD1 matching over 8 bases. This CDR3 has 13 residues. Germline V gives CDR1 MDHEN, CDR2 SYDVKM. V lost 7 bases, J lost 5 bases, and 5 bases stayed unmatched. CDR3 DNA: TGTGCCAGCAAGGACAGGGTCGTAGATACGCAGTATTTT. Encoded protein: CASKDRVVDTQYF.

The gene calls are TRBV4-1 and TRBJ1-1, with 8 bases identical to TRBD1. With 0 bases clipped from V and 5 bases from J, the junction kept 11 bases outside the gene matches. Germline CDR1 is MGHRA and CDR2 is YSYEKL. There are 17 residues in the CDR3. CDR3: CASSQDPQTGVGTEAFF. Here the CDR3 DNA reads TGCGCCAGCAGCCAAGATCCCCAGACAGGGGTTGGGACTGAAGCTTTCTTT.